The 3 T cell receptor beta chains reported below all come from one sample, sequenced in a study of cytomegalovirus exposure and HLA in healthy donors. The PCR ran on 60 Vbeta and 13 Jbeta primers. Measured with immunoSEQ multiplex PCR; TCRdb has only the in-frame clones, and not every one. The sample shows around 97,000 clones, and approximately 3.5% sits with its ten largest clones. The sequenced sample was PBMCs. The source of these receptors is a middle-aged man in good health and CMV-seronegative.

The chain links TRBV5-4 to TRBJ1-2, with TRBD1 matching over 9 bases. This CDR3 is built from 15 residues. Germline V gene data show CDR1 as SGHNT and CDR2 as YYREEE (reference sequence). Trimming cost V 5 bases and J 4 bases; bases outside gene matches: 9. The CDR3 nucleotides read TGTGCCAGCAGAATATTAGGACAGGGGTTCTATGGCTACACCTTC. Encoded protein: CASRILGQGFYGYTF.

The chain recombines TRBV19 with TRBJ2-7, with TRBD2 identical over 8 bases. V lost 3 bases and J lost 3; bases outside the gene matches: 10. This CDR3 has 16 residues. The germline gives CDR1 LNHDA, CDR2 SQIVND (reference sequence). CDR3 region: CASSMDAGGLRYEQYF. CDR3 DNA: TGTGCCAGTAGTATGGACGCGGGGGGCCTGCGCTACGAGCAGTACTTC.

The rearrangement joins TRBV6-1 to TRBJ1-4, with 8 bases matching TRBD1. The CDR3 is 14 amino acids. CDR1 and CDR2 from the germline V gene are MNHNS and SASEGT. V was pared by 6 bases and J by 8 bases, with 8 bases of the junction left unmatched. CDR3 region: CASRARGQKEKLFF. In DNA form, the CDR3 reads TGTGCCAGCAGGGCCAGGGGGCAAAAAGAAAAACTGTTTTTT.